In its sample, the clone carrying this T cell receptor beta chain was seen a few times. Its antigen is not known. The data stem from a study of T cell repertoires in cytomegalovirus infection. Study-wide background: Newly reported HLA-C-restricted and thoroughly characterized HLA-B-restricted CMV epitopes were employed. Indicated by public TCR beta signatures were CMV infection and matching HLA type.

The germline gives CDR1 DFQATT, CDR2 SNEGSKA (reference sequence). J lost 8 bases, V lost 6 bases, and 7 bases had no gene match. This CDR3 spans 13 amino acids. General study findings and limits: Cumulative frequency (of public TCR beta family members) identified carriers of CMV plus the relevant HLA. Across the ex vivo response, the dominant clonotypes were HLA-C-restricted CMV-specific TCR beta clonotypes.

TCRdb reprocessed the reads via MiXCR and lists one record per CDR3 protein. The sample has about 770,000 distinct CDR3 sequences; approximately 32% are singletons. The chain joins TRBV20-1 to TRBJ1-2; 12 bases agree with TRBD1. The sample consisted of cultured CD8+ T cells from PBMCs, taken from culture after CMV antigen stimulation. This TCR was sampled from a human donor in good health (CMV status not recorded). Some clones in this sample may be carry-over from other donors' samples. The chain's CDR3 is CSAPGQGAEGYTF. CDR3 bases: TGCAGTGCCCCGGGACAGGGGGCTGAAGGCTACACCTTC.